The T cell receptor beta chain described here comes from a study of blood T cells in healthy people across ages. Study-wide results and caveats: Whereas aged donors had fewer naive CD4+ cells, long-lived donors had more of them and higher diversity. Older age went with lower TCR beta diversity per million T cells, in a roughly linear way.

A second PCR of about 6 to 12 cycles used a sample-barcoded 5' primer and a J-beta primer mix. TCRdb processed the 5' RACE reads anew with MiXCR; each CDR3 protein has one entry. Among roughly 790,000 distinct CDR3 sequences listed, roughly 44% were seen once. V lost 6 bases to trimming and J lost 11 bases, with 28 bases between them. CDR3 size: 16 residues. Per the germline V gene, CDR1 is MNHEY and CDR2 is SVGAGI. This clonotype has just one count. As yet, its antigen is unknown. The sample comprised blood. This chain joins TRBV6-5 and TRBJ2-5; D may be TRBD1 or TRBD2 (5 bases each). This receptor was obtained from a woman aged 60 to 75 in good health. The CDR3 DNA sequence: TGTGCCAGCAGCTGGGGGATACCAACTGCAAACAATGAGCAGTACTTC. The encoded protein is CASSWGIPTANNEQYF.